What follows are 14 T cell receptor beta chains derived from one specimen sequenced in a study of T cell responses to AZD1222 COVID-19 vaccine. Assay: immunoSEQ multiplex PCR; the TCRdb copy retains only in-frame clones and omits some. The repertoire holds some 39,000 clones, roughly 88% seen once, with over 35% in the top ten. This material consisted of peripheral blood, taken 28 days after the second AZD1222 dose. Receptors originate from an adult who received the AZD1222 COVID-19 vaccine.

The rearrangement joins TRBV15 to TRBJ2-3; TRBD1 agrees at 8 bases. Germline CDR1 is LNHNV and CDR2 is YYDKDF (reference sequence). V was clipped by 0 bases and J by 3 bases; unmatched bases: 8. The CDR3 has 17 amino acids. In DNA form, the CDR3 reads TGTGCCACCAGCAGAGATAAATGGACAGGGAGTACAGATACGCAGTATTTT. Translating gives CATSRDKWTGSTDTQYF.

This clone was seen a handful of times. Other DNA sequences in this sample translate to the same CDR3. This chain joins TRBV7-9 and TRBJ2-7; the D gene could be TRBD1 or TRBD2 (5 bases each). Germline CDR1 and CDR2: SEHNR and FQNEAQ (reference sequence). The CDR3 is 12 amino acids. V lost 8 bases, J lost 1 base, and 9 bases lay in between. CDR3: CASGDGSYEQYF. The CDR3, as DNA: TGTGCCAGCGGGGACGGTTCCTACGAGCAGTACTTC.

In this sample, this clone turned up once. The chain employs TRBV5-6 and TRBJ1-1; 8 positions match TRBD1. V shed 0 bases and J 11 bases; nucleotides not matched to a gene: 3. Germline CDR1 is SGHDT and CDR2 is YYEEEE. The CDR3 loop spans 12 amino acids. As DNA, the CDR3 is TGTGCCAGCAGCTTGGTGACAGGGGCGGCTTTCTTT. This translates into CASSLVTGAAFF.

This clone is a singleton in its sample. V is TRBV4-3 and J is TRBJ1-2; TRBD1 matches 9 bases. The CDR3 has 15 amino acids. CDR1 and CDR2 from the germline V gene are LGHNA and YSLEER. V lost 1 base and J lost 7; bases outside the gene matches: 7. The DNA of the CDR3 is TGCGCCAGCAGCCAAGGAGGACAGGGGATGAGTGGCTACACCTTC. The encoded protein is CASSQGGQGMSGYTF.

The genes are TRBV11-2 and TRBJ1-1, with 7 bases lining up with TRBD1. The germline V gene has CDR1 SGHAT and CDR2 FQNNGV. The V gene end was trimmed by 1 base and the J gene end by 7 bases; junction bases not matched to a gene: 9. This CDR3 spans 15 amino acids. This CDR3 reads CASSLGGGAEVEAFF. The CDR3 DNA is TGTGCCAGCAGCTTAGGAGGGGGCGCGGAGGTTGAAGCTTTCTTT.

The chain carries TRBV5-4 and TRBJ1-5; D uncertain. Germline-derived CDR1 and CDR2 are SGHNT and YYREEE (reference sequence). Deletions cut 0 bases from V and 4 bases from J, with 5 bases between. This CDR3 has 13 amino acids. The CDR3 region is CASSLDENQPQHF. In DNA form, the CDR3 reads TGTGCCAGCAGCTTGGACGAGAATCAGCCCCAGCATTTT.

The chain joins TRBV19 to TRBJ1-2, with a weak D call TRBD1 (5 bases). The germline CDR1 and CDR2 sequences are LNHDA and SQIVND (reference sequence). This CDR3 region has 14 residues. The V gene lost 8 bases and the J gene lost 3 bases, with 16 bases spanning the gap. The CDR3 bases are TGTGCCAGTTCAAGCCAGCCCAGGGACTATGGCTACACCTTC. Translation: CASSSQPRDYGYTF. Using reference TRBV19 and TRBJ1-2 for the parts outside the CDR3, the full variable domain is DGGITQSPKYLFRKEGQNVTLSCEQNLNHDAMYWYRQDPGQGLRLIYYSQIVNDFQKGDIAEGYSVSREKKESFPLTVTSAQKNPTAFYLCASSSQPRDYGYTFGSGTRLTVV.

For this clone: A read error may produce the germline difference seen at one junction end. The rearrangement uses TRBV12-3 or TRBV12-4 and TRBJ1-2, with 9 bases that match TRBD1. CDR3 length: 11 residues. The CDR3 bases are TGTGCCAGCAGTCTAGGGGACAGGGACGCCTTC. Its protein product is CASSLGDRDAF.

The V gene is TRBV5-4, the J gene TRBJ1-2, with D possibly TRBD1 on 6 matching bases. CDR3 length: 15 amino acids. The V and J ends lost 4 bases and 0 bases respectively, with 13 bases between them. CDR1 and CDR2 from the germline V gene are SGHNT and YYREEE (reference sequence). The CDR3 spells CASSPGASSNYGYTF. The CDR3 DNA is TGTGCCAGCAGCCCGGGGGCCAGTTCTAACTATGGCTACACCTTC. Full variable domain (remainder filled in from reference TRBV5-4 and TRBJ1-2): ETGVTQSPTHLIKTRGQQVTLRCSSQSGHNTVSWYQQALGQGPQFIFQYYREEENGRGNFPPRFSGLQFPNYSSELNVNALELDDSALYLCASSPGASSNYGYTFGSGTRLTVV.

This clone appeared a single time. DNA of the CDR3: TGTGCCAGCAGCCGTCGTAGGGACAGTTTCCTCTACGAGCAGTACTTC. Translated, it gives CASSRRRDSFLYEQYF. The V and J genes are TRBV5-6 and TRBJ2-7; TRBD1 agrees at 7 bases. The length of the CDR3 is 16 residues. Unmatched junction bases numbered 13, after V lost 4 bases and J lost 3 bases. The germline V gene encodes CDR1 SGHDT and CDR2 YYEEEE.

The V call is TRBV7-2, the J call TRBJ1-6; D gene uncertain. The germline V and J ends were trimmed by 7 bases and 6 bases, with 13 bases remaining between them. The germline gives CDR1 SGHTA, CDR2 FQGNSA. CDR3 length: 14 amino acids. CDR3 sequence (DNA): TGTGCCAGCAAACTTCCGCAGCTTAATTCACCCCTCCACTTT. Protein product: CASKLPQLNSPLHF. Looking up the rest from reference TRBV7-2 and TRBJ1-6 gives the full variable domain: GAGVSQSPSNKVTEKGKDVELRCDPISGHTALYWYRQSLGQGLEFLIYFQGNSAPDKSGLPSDRFSAERTGGSVSTLTIQRTQQEDSAVYLCASKLPQLNSPLHFGNGTRLTVT.

The chain combines TRBV29-1 with TRBJ2-5, with D possibly TRBD1 on 5 matching bases. The CDR3 covers 12 residues. The germline gives CDR1 SQVTM, CDR2 ANQGSEA. V lost 2 bases and J lost 3, with 7 bases in between. The CDR3: CSVEPGKETQYF. DNA for the CDR3: TGCAGCGTTGAACCAGGGAAAGAGACCCAGTACTTC.

The chain couples TRBV7-2 to TRBJ1-1; 9 bases are a match to TRBD1. The V gene's germline CDR1 is SGHTA and CDR2 FQGNSA. The CDR3 has 15 residues. Unmatched junction bases numbered 3, after V lost 4 bases and J lost 0 bases. CDR3: CASSSGQGMNTEAFF. CDR3 coding DNA: TGTGCCAGCAGCTCCGGACAGGGGATGAACACTGAAGCTTTCTTT.

V and J are TRBV29-1 and TRBJ1-1; possibly TRBD1 for D (6 bases). The CDR3 loop spans 10 amino acids. Germline V lookup: CDR1 SQVTM, CDR2 ANQGSEA. V lost 7 bases, J lost 7 bases, and 10 bases lay in between. The CDR3 reads CSAVTGEAFF. CDR3 coding DNA: TGCAGCGCTGTGACAGGTGAAGCTTTCTTT.